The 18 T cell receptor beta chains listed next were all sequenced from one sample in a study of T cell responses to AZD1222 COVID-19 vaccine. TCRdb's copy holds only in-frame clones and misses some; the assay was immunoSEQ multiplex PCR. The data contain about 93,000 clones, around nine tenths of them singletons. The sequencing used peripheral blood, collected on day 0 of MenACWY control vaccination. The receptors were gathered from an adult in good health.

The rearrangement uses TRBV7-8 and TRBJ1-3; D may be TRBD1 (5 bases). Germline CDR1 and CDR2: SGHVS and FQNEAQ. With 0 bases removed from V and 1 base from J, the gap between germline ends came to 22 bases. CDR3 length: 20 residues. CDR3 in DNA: TGTGCCAGCAGCTTAGCGCTGGTAGGGTCTTCGGGGGTATCTGGAAACACCATATATTTT. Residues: CASSLALVGSSGVSGNTIYF.

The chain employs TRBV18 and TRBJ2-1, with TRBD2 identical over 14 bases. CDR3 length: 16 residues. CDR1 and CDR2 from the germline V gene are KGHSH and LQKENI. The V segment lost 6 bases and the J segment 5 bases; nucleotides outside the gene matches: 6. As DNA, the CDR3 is TGTGCCAGCTCTTCCCGACTAGCGGGGGGGCACAATGAGCAGTTCTTC. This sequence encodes CASSSRLAGGHNEQFF.

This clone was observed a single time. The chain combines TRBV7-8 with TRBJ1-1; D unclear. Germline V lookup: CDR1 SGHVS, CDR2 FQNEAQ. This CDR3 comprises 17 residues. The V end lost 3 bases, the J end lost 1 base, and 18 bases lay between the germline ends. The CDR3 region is CASSFGPLPPWNTEAFF. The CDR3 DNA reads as TGTGCCAGCAGCTTCGGGCCGCTCCCTCCATGGAACACTGAAGCTTTCTTT.

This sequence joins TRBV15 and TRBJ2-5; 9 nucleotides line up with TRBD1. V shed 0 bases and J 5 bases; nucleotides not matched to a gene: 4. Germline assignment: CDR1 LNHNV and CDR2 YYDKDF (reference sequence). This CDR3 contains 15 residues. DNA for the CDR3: TGTGCCACCAGCAGAGACGGGACAGGGCACGAGACCCAGTACTTC. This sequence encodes CATSRDGTGHETQYF.

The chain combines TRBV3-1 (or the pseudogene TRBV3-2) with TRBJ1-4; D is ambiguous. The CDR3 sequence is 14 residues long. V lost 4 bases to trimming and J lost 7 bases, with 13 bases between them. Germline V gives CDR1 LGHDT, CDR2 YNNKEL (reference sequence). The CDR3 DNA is TGTGCCAGCAGCCGCCGATCACAGCCTGAAAAACTGTTTTTT. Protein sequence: CASSRRSQPEKLFF.

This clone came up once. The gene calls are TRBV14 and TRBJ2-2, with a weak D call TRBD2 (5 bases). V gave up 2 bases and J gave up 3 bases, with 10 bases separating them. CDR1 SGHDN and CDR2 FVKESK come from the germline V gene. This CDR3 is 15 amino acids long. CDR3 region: CASSQWRRDTGELFF. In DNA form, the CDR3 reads TGTGCCAGCAGCCAATGGCGGCGGGACACCGGGGAGCTGTTTTTT.

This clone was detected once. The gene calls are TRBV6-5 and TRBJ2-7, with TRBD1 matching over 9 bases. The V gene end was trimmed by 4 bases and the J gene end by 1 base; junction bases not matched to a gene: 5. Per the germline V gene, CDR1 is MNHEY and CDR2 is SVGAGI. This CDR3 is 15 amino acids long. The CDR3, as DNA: TGTGCCAGCAGTTCCCGGGACAGGGCTTCCTACGAGCAGTACTTC. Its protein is CASSSRDRASYEQYF.

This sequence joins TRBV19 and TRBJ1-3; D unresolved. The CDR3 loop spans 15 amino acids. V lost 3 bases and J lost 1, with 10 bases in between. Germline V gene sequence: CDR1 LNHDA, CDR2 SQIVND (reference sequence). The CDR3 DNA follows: TGTGCCAGTAGTATGACACTGAGATCTGGAAACACCATATATTTT. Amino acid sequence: CASSMTLRSGNTIYF.

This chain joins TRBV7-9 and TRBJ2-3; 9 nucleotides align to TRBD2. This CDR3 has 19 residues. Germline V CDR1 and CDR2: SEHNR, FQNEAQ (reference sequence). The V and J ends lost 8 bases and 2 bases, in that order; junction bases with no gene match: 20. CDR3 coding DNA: TGTGCCAGCGATGCCGGGGCGGGGGGGCTCCTCGAGTCCACAGATACGCAGTATTTT. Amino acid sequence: CASDAGAGGLLESTDTQYF.

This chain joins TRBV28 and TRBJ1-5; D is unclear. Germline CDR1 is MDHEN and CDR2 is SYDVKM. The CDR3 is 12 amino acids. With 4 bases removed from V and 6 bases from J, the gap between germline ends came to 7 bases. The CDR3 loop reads CASSYPSQPQHF. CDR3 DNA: TGTGCCAGCAGTTACCCTTCTCAGCCCCAGCATTTT.

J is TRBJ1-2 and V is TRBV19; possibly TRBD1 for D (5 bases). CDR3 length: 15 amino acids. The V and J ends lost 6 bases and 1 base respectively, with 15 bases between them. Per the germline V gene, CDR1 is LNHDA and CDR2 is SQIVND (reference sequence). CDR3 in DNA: TGTGCCAGTAGCTCTCGGGTGCAGGGTAACTATGGCTACACCTTC. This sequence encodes CASSSRVQGNYGYTF.

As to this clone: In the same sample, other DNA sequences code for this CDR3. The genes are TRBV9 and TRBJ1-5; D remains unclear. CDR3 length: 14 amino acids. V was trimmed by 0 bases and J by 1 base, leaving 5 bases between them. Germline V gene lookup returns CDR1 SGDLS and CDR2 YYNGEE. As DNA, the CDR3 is TGTGCCAGCAGCGTAGGATCCAGCAATCAGCCCCAGCATTTT. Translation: CASSVGSSNQPQHF. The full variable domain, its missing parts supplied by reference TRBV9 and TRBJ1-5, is DSGVTQTPKHLITATGQRVTLRCSPRSGDLSVYWYQQSLDQGLQFLIQYYNGEERAKGNILERFSAQQFPDLHSELNLSSLELGDSALYFCASSVGSSNQPQHFGDGTRLSIL.

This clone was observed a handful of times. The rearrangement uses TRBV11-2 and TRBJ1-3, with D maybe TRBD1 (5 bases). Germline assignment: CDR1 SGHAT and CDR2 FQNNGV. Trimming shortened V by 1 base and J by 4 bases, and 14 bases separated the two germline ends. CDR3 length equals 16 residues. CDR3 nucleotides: TGTGCCAGCAGCTTAGGCGCCAGGGCCTACGGAAACACCATATATTTT. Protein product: CASSLGARAYGNTIYF.

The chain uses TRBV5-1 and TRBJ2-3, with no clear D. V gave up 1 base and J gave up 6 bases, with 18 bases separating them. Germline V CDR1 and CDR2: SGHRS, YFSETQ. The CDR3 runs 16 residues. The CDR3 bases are TGCGCCAGCAGCTTGATCTTCGGTAGCTCATCGGATACGCAGTATTTT. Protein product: CASSLIFGSSSDTQYF.

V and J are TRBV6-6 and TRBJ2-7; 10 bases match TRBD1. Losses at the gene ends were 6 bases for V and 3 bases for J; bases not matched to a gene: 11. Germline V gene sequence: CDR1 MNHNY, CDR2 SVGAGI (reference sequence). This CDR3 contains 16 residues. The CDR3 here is CASSPGDRGNLYEQYF. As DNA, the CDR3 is TGTGCCAGCAGCCCAGGGGACAGGGGAAACCTCTACGAGCAGTACTTC.

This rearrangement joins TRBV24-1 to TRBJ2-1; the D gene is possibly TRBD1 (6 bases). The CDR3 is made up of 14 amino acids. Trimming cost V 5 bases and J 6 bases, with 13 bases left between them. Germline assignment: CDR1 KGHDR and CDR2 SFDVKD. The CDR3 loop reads CATSGVGQTNEQFF. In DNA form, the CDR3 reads TGTGCCACCAGTGGGGTAGGACAGACCAATGAGCAGTTCTTC.

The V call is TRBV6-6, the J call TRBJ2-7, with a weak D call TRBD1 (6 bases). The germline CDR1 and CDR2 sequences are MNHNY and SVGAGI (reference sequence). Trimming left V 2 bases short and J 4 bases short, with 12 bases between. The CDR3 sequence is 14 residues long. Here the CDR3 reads CASSYLDRSYEQYF. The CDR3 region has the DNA TGTGCCAGCAGTTACCTCGACAGGAGTTACGAGCAGTACTTC.

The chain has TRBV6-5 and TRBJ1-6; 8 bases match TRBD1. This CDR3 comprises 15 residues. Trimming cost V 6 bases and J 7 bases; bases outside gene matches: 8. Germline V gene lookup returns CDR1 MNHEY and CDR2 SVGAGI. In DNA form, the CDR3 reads TGTGCCAGCAGCCTCAGGGGGCGCGGGAATTCACCCCTCCACTTT. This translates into CASSLRGRGNSPLHF.